This T cell receptor beta chain was sequenced in a study of T cells in Graves' hyperthyroidism and ophthalmopathy. Study-wide results and caveats: Ophthalmopathy, which appeared later, was predicted by the model a median approximately six months before onset.

In the case of this clonotype: Its antigen is still unknown.

The germline V gene encodes CDR1 SNHLY and CDR2 FYNNEI. The CDR3 spans 13 residues. The V end was cut by 8 bases, the J end by 3 bases, with 11 bases between. Patients were excluded because of uncontrolled infection, other autoimmune disease, pregnancy or lactation. In making diagnoses, clinical symptoms, serum thyroxine and TRAb, thyroid ultrasound and orbital computed tomography were all used. From RNA transcripts, TCR beta CDR3 regions were amplified. Researchers ran a first-round RT-PCR on the TCR CDR3 using the HTBI primer set. In TCRdb, the multiplex PCR reads were re-called with MiXCR into one record per CDR3 protein. Seen here are 450,000 to 550,000 distinct CDR3 sequences, approximately 25% observed once, and the top ten hold approximately 10%.

The sequence derives from a woman under 40 with Graves' ophthalmopathy. The genes are TRBV2 and TRBJ1-5; D is possibly TRBD1 (6 bases). Sample: blood. CDR3 coding DNA: TGTGCCAGCGCGGACAGCACCAATCAGCCCCAGCATTTT. Its protein product is CASADSTNQPQHF.